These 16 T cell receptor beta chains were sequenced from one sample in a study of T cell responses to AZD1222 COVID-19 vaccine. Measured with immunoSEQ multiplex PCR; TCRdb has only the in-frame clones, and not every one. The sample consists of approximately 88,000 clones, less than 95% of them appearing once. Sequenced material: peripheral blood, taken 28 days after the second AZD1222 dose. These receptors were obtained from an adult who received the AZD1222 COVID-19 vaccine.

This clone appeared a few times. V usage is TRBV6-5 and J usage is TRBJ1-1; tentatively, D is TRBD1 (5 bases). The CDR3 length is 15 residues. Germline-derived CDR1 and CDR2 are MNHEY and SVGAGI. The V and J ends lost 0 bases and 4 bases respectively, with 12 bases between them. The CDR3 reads CASSYSGRGLTEAFF. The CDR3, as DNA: TGTGCCAGCAGTTACTCGGGGAGGGGCCTCACTGAAGCTTTCTTT.

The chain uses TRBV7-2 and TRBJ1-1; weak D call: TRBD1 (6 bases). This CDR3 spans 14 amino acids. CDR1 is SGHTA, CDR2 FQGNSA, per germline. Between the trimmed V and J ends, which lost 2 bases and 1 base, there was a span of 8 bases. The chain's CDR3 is CASSLFRGNTEAFF. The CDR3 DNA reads TGTGCCAGCAGCTTATTCAGGGGGAACACTGAAGCTTTCTTT.

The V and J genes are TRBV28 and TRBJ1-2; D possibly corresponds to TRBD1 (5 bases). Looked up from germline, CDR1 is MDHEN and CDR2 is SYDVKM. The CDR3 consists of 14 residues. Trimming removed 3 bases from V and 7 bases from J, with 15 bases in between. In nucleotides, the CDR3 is TGTGCCAGCAGTTTTTCCCAGGGAGGTTTTGGCTACACCTTC. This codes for CASSFSQGGFGYTF.

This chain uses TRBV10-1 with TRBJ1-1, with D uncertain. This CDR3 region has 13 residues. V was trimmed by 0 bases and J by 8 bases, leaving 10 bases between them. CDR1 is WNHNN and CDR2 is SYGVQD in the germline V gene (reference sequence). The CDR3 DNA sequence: TGCGCCAGCAGTGAGTCTGGAGTGGCCGAAGCTTTCTTT. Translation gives CASSESGVAEAFF.

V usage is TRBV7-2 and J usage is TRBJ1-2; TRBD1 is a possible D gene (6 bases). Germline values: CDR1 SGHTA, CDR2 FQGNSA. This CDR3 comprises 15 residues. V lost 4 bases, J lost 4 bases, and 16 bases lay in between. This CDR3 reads CASSSTVQGFYGYTF. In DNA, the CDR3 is TGTGCCAGCAGCTCCACCGTACAGGGTTTCTATGGCTACACCTTC. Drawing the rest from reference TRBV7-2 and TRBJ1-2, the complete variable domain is GAGVSQSPSNKVTEKGKDVELRCDPISGHTALYWYRQSLGQGLEFLIYFQGNSAPDKSGLPSDRFSAERTGGSVSTLTIQRTQQEDSAVYLCASSSTVQGFYGYTFGSGTRLTVV.

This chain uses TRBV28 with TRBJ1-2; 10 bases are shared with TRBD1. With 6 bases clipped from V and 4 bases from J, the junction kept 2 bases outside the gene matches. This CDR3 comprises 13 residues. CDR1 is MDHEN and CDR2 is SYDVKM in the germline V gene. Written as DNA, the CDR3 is TGTGCCAGCAGGACAGGGGGCATCTATGGCTACACCTTC. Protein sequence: CASRTGGIYGYTF.

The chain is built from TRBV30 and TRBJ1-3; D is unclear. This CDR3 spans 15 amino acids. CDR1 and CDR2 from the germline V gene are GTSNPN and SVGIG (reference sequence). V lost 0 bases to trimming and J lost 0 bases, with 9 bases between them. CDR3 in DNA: TGTGCCTGGAGTGTACGGGCCTACTCTGGAAACACCATATATTTT. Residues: CAWSVRAYSGNTIYF. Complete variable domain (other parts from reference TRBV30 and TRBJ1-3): SQTIHQWPATLVQPVGSPLSLECTVEGTSNPNLYWYRQAAGRGLQLLFYSVGIGQISSEVPQNLSASRPQDRQFILSSKKLLLSDSGFYLCAWSVRAYSGNTIYFGEGSWLTVV.

Written as DNA, the CDR3 is TGTGCTAGTGGTTTTAGTTCCGGACAGGGTAGAACTAACTATGGCTACACCTTC. The encoded protein is CASGFSSGQGRTNYGYTF. This chain uses TRBV12-5 with TRBJ1-2; the match to TRBD1 covers 8 bases. From germline, CDR1 is LGHNT and CDR2 FRNRAP. CDR3 length: 18 amino acids. Losses at the gene ends were 3 bases for V and 0 bases for J; bases not matched to a gene: 12.

CDR3 loop: CASSTRGQPYGYTF. CDR3 sequence (DNA): TGTGCCAGTAGCACTAGGGGTCAACCTTATGGCTACACCTTC. The J gene is TRBJ1-2, the V gene TRBV19, with D perhaps TRBD1 (5 bases). Per germline, CDR1 LNHDA and CDR2 SQIVND (reference sequence). The CDR3 totals 14 residues. Trimming pared 6 bases from V and 5 bases from J, leaving 16 bases between.

CDR3 DNA sequence: TGTGCCAGTAGTACCTGGGGGGCCAATCAGCCCCAGCATTTT. This codes for CASSTWGANQPQHF. The gene calls are TRBV19 and TRBJ1-5; TRBD1 is a possible D gene (6 bases). The CDR3 totals 14 residues. Trimming left V 4 bases short and J 3 bases short, with 10 bases between. CDR1 is LNHDA and CDR2 is SQIVND in the germline V gene (reference sequence).

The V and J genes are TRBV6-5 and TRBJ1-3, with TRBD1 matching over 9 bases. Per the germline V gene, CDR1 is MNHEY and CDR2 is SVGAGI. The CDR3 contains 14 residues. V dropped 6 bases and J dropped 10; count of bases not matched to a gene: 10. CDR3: CASSRDRDLSTIYF. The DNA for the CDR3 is TGTGCCAGCAGCAGGGACAGGGACCTATCGACCATATATTTT.

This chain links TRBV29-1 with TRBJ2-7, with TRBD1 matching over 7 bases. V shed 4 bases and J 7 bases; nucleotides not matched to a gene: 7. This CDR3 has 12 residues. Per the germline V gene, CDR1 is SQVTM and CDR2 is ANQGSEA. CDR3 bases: TGCAGCGTTGTTGCCAGGGGGTATGAGCAGTACTTC. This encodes CSVVARGYEQYF.

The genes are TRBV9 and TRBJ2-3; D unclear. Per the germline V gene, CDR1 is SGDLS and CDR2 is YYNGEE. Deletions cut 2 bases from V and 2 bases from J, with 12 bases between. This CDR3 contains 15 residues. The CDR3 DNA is TGTGCCAGCAGCGTGACCGGAACAATCACAGATACGCAGTATTTT. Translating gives CASSVTGTITDTQYF.

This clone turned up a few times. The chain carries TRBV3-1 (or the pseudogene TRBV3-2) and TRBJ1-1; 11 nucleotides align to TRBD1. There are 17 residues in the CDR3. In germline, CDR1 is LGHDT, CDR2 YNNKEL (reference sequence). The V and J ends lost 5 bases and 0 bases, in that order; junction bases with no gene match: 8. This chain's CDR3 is CASSDRDRGIMNTEAFF. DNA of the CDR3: TGTGCCAGCAGCGACCGGGACAGGGGGATAATGAACACTGAAGCTTTCTTT.

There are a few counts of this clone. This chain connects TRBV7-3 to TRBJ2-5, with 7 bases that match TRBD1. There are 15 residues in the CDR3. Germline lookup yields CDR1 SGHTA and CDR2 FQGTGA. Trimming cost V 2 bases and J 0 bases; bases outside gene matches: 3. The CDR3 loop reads CASSLWGTDQETQYF. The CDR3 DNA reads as TGTGCCAGCAGCTTATGGGGGACAGACCAAGAGACCCAGTACTTC.

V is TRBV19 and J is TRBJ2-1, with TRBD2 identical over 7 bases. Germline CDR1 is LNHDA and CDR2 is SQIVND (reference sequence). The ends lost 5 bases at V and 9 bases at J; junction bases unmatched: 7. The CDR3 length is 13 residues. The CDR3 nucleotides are TGTGCCAGTAGTCCACGGACTAGTTTTGAGCAGTTCTTC. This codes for CASSPRTSFEQFF.